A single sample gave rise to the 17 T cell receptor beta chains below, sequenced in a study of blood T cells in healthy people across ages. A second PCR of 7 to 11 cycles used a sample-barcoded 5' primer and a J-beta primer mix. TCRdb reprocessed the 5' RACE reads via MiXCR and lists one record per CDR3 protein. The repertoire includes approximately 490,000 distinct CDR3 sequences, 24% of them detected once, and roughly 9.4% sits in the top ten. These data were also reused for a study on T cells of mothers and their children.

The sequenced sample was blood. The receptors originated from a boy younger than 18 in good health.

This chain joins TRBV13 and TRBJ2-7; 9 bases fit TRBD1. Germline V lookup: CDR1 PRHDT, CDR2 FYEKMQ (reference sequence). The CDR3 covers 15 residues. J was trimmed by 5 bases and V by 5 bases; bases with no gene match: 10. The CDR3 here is CASSRPGTGFHEQYF. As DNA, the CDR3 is TGTGCCAGCAGCCGCCCCGGGACAGGGTTCCACGAGCAGTACTTC. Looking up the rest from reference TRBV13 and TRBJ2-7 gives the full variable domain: AAGVIQSPRHLIKEKRETATLKCYPIPRHDTVYWYQQGPGQDPQFLISFYEKMQSDKGSIPDRFSAQQFSDYHSELNMSSLELGDSALYFCASSRPGTGFHEQYFGPGTRLTVT.

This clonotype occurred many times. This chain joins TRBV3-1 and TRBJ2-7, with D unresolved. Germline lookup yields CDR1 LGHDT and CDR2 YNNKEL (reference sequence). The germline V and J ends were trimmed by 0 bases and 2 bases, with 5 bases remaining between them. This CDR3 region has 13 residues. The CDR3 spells CASSQERAYEQYF. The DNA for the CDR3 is TGTGCCAGCAGCCAAGAACGGGCCTACGAGCAGTACTTC.

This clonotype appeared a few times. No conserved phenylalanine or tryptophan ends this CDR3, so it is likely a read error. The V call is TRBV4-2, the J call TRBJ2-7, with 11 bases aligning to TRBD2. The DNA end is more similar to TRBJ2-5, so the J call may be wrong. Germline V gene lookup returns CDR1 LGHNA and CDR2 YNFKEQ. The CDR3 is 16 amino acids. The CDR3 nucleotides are TGTGCCAGCAGCCAAGGACTAGCGGGATATGGAGAGACCCAGTACCTC. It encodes CASSQGLAGYGETQYL.

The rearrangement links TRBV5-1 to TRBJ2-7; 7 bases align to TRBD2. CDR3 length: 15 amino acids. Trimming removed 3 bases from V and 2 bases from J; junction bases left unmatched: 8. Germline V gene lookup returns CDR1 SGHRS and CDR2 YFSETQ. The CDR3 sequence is CASSSGGTSAYEQYF. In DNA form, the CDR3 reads TGCGCCAGCAGCTCCGGGGGTACTAGCGCCTACGAGCAGTACTTC.

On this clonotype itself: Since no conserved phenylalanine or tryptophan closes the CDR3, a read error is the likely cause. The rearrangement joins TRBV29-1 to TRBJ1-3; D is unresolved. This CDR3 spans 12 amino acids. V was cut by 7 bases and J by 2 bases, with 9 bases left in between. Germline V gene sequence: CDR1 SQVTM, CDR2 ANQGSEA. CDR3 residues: CSAKGPGNTIYV. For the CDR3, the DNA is TGCAGCGCCAAAGGGCCTGGAAACACCATATATGTT.

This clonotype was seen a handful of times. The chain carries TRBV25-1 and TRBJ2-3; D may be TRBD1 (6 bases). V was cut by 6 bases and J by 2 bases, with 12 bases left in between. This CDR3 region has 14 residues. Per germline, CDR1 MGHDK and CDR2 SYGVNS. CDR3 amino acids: CASSWGQITDTQYF. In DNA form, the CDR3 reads TGTGCCAGCAGCTGGGGGCAGATCACAGATACGCAGTATTTT.

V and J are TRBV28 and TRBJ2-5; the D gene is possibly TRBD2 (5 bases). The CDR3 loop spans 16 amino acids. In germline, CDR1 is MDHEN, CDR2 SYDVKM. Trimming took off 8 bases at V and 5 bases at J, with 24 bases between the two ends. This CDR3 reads CASSLETASRMETQYF. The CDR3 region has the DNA TGTGCCAGCTCCTTAGAGACGGCTAGCAGGATGGAGACCCAGTACTTC.

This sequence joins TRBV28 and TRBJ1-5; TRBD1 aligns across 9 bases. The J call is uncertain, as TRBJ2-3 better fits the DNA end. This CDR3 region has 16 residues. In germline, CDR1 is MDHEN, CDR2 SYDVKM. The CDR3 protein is CASSTGGASWNQPQYF. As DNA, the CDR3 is TGTGCCAGCAGTACAGGGGGCGCGTCATGGAATCAGCCCCAGTATTTT.

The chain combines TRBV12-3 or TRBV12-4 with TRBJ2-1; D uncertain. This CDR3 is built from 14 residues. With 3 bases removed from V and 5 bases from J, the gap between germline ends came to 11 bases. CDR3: CASSFSRSNNEQFF. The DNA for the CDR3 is TGTGCCAGCAGTTTTAGCCGGTCCAACAATGAGCAGTTCTTC.

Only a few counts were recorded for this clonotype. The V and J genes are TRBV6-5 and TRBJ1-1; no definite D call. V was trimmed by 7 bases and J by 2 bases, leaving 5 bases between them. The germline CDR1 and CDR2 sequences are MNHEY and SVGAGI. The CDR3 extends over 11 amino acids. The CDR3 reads CASTFNTEAFF. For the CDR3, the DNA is TGTGCCAGCACATTTAACACTGAAGCTTTCTTT.

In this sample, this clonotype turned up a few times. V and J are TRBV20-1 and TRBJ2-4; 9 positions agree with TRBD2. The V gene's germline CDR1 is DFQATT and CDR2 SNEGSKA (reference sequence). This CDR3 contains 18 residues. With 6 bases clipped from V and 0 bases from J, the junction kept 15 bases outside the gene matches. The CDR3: CSAHNPGLASLAKNIQYF. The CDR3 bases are TGCAGTGCCCACAACCCGGGACTAGCTTCTTTAGCCAAAAACATTCAGTACTTC.

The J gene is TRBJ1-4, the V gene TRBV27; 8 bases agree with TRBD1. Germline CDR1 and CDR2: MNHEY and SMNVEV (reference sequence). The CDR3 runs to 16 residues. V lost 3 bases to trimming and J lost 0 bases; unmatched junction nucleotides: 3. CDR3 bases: TGTGCCAGCAGTTTGGGACAGGCGGCAACTAATGAAAAACTGTTTTTT. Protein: CASSLGQAATNEKLFF.

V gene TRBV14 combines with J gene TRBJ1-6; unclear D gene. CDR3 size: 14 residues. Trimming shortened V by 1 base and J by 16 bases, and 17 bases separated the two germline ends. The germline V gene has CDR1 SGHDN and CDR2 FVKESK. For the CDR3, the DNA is TGTGCCAGCAGCCAAGTTCTAGGAACGTCTCTACTCCACTTT. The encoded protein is CASSQVLGTSLLHF. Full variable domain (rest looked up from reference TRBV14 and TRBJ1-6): EAGVTQFPSHSVIEKGQTVTLRCDPISGHDNLYWYRRVMGKEIKFLLHFVKESKQDESGMPNNRFLAERTGGTYSTLKVQPAELEDSGVYFCASSQVLGTSLLHFGNGTRLTVT.

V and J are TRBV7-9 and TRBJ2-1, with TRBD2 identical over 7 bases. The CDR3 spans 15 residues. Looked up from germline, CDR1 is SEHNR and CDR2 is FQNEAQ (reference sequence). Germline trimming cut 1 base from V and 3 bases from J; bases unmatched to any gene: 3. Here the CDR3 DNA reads TGTGCCAGCAGCTTAGGACTAGCCTTCTACAATGAGCAGTTCTTC. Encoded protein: CASSLGLAFYNEQFF.

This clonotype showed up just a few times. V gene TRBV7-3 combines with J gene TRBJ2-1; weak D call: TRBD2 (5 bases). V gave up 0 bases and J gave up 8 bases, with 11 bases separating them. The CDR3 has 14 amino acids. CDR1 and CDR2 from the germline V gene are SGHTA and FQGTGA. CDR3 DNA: TGTGCCAGCAGCTTAACACGATCCGGGGATGAGCAGTTCTTC. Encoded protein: CASSLTRSGDEQFF.

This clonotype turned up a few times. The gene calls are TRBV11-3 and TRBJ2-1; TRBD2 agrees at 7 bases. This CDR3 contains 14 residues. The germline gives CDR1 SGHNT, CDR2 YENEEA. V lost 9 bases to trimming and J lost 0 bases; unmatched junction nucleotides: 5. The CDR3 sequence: CASSWGGSYNEQFF. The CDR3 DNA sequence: TGTGCCAGTTCTTGGGGGGGCTCCTACAATGAGCAGTTCTTC.

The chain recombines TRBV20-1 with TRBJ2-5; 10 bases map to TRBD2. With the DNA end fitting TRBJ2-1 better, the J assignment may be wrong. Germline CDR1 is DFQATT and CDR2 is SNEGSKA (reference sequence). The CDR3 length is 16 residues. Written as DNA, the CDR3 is TGCAGTGCTAGAGTTCTGTTGAGCGGGAGGGACGATGAGCAGTTCTTC. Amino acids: CSARVLLSGRDDEQFF.